This is a list of T cell receptor beta chains from one sample in a study of control samples from healthy donors and cancer patients. The repertoire was sequenced with immunoSEQ multiplex PCR; TCRdb's copy has only in-frame clones and lacks some. The profile shows around 80,000 clones, around 87% of them singletons. The sample comprised blood. The receptors come from a man over 45 in good health. CDR3s include the opening cysteine and the closing phenylalanine or tryptophan. Fields, in order: J gene, CDR3 length, V gene, CDR3 protein.

>TRBJ2-7|14|TRBV13
CASSLEGARGEQYF
>TRBJ1-2|13|TRBV3-1/TRBV3-2
CASSARARWGYTF
>TRBJ2-7|15|TRBV18
CASSHGLAGGGEQYF
>TRBJ2-5|12|TRBV4-1
CASSHIQETQYF
>TRBJ1-6|15|TRBV4-2
CASSQEGTVYSPLHF
>TRBJ1-2|15|TRBV30
CAWSVLAGGRHGYTF
>TRBJ2-1|16|TRBV10-3
CAISSRGGGSYNEQFF
>TRBJ1-1|17|TRBV7-6
CASSLVPTGEVNTEAFF
>TRBJ1-1|14|TRBV7-2
CASSSTGRDTEAFF
>TRBJ2-1|13|TRBV29-1
CSVEGGTYNEQFF
>TRBJ1-4|16|TRBV7-8
CASSLVRGAAGEKLFF
>TRBJ1-3|17|TRBV9
CASSVEARLSSGNTIYF
>TRBJ2-5|13|TRBV7-3
CASSLRTGGTQYF
>TRBJ1-2|15|TRBV5-6
CASSLVGTGTYGYTF
>TRBJ1-2|12|TRBV11-1
CASSLESSGYTF
>TRBJ2-5|11|TRBV6-6
CASSPGGTQYF
>TRBJ2-1|17|TRBV5-4
CASSQSEGSGVGNEQFF
>TRBJ1-1|14|TRBV6-1
CASSEGQENTEAFF
>TRBJ1-5|13|TRBV6-5
CASSSRTDQPQHF
>TRBJ1-2|14|TRBV29-1
CSVARQGTNYGYTF
>TRBJ2-3|16|TRBV9
CASSVEGTGGADTQYF
>TRBJ1-1|14|TRBV2
CASSESPKDTEAFF
>TRBJ1-5|13|TRBV5-5
CASRPDNNQPQHF
>TRBJ2-2|15|TRBV5-4
CASRTSGGVPGELFF
>TRBJ2-1|14|TRBV19
CASSIDESYNEQFF
>TRBJ2-5|16|TRBV5-1
CASSQLPRDSQETQYF
>TRBJ2-1|17|TRBV4-3
CASSQEMYGTTYNEQFF
>TRBJ2-2|15|TRBV24-1
CATSDLRTNTGELFF
>TRBJ1-2|12|TRBV6-4
CASSPFYYGYTF
>TRBJ1-2|14|TRBV2
CASSVGTGERGYTF
>TRBJ1-2|15|TRBV30
CAWSSRLGGRGGYTF
>TRBJ1-5|16|TRBV4-1
CASSQDRERGGQPQHF
>TRBJ2-7|11|TRBV29-1
CSVSGGYEQYF
>TRBJ1-1|14|TRBV28
CASSFSGTGPEAFF
>TRBJ2-1|13|TRBV9
CASSVGRSNEQFF
>TRBJ2-2|12|TRBV13
CASRGGTGELFF
>TRBJ1-5|15|TRBV18
CASSPRGDGNQPQHF
>TRBJ1-2|16|TRBV3-1/TRBV3-2
CASSHSIKPGPEGYTF
>TRBJ2-3|15|TRBV4-3
CASSQDYLGTDTQYF
>TRBJ2-5|12|TRBV9
CASSAEGETQYF
>TRBJ2-5|16|TRBV7-2
CASSLENFAGEETQYF
>TRBJ2-1|12|TRBV28
CASLGRYNEQFF
>TRBJ2-6|19|TRBV4-1
CASSHLGLADRSGANVLTF
>TRBJ1-5|16|TRBV6-2/TRBV6-3
CASSPLRGQANQPQHF
>TRBJ1-2|18|TRBV5-1
CASSLVRTGVPANYGYTF
>TRBJ1-1|14|TRBV7-2
CASSLVIGDTEAFF
>TRBJ2-2|16|TRBV7-3
CASSLGERGNTGELFF
>TRBJ1-2|15|TRBV19
CASSKRDRGVDGYTF
>TRBJ2-5|13|TRBV6-1
CASSEMGIETQYF
>TRBJ2-2|13|TRBV5-5
CASSLVSAGELFF
>TRBJ2-5|12|TRBV3-1/TRBV3-2
CASSRDRGTQYF
>TRBJ1-6|14|TRBV5-4
CASSLEGVNSPLHF
>TRBJ1-5|13|TRBV7-6
CASSLGSGQPQHF
>TRBJ2-5|12|TRBV12-3/TRBV12-4
CASTPGGRAQYF
>TRBJ2-3|14|TRBV6-5
CASSPDPYPYTQYF
>TRBJ2-5|13|TRBV10-2
CASGRTSPETQYF